These 8 T cell receptor beta chains share one sample of origin, sequenced in a study of cytomegalovirus exposure and HLA in healthy donors. Primers: 60 Vbeta forward and 13 Jbeta reverse. Assay: immunoSEQ multiplex PCR; the TCRdb copy retains only in-frame clones and omits some. The data show about 180,000 clones, 84% seen once. The specimen sequenced was PBMCs. All receptors derive from a girl aged 2 to 9 in good health and CMV-seropositive.

V and J are TRBV18 and TRBJ2-6, with D perhaps matching TRBD1 (5 bases). The CDR3 runs 15 residues. Germline V gene sequence: CDR1 KGHSH, CDR2 LQKENI. V was shortened by 3 bases and J by 2 bases, with 8 bases between the two germline ends. CDR3 amino acids: CASSPGPPGANVLTF. The CDR3 region has the DNA TGTGCCAGCTCACCGGGGCCCCCTGGGGCCAACGTCCTGACTTTC.

CDR3 region: CASKVEASISYEQYF. CDR3 coding DNA: TGTGCCAGTAAAGTTGAAGCGTCAATTTCCTACGAGCAGTACTTC. This rearrangement joins TRBV19 to TRBJ2-7; D call uncertain. V was shortened by 7 bases and J by 1 base, with 17 bases between the two germline ends. Germline CDR1 and CDR2: LNHDA and SQIVND (reference sequence). The CDR3 runs to 15 residues.

This sequence joins TRBV25-1 and TRBJ2-7, with TRBD1 matching over 7 bases. The J segment lost 4 bases and the V segment lost 1 base, leaving 13 bases of the junction unmatched. Germline loops: CDR1 MGHDK, CDR2 SYGVNS. This CDR3 comprises 17 residues. This chain's CDR3 is CASSELYEGALEYEQYF. DNA of the CDR3: TGTGCCAGCAGTGAATTATATGAGGGGGCCCTCGAGTACGAGCAGTACTTC.

This sequence joins TRBV5-8 and TRBJ2-1, with TRBD2 identical over 10 bases. The CDR3 runs to 16 residues. In germline, CDR1 is SGHTS, CDR2 YDEGEE. The V gene end was trimmed by 0 bases and the J gene end by 8 bases; junction bases not matched to a gene: 8. The CDR3, as DNA: TGTGCCAGCAGCTTGGCCGAGCGGGGGGGCTCTGATGAGCAGTTCTTC. The encoded protein is CASSLAERGGSDEQFF.

This rearrangement joins TRBV25-1 to TRBJ1-5; a weak D match, TRBD1 (5 bases). Germline V gives CDR1 MGHDK, CDR2 SYGVNS. Trimming removed 4 bases at V and 0 bases at J, with 10 bases between. The CDR3 length is 15 residues. CDR3 in amino acids: CASSGQTHSNQPQHF. As DNA, the CDR3 is TGTGCCAGCAGTGGACAGACTCATAGCAATCAGCCCCAGCATTTT.

The J gene is TRBJ1-4, the V gene TRBV18, with no clear D. The V end lost 3 bases, the J end lost 2 bases, and 13 bases lay between the germline ends. The CDR3 is 16 residues long. The germline gives CDR1 KGHSH, CDR2 LQKENI. The CDR3 region has the DNA TGTGCCAGCTCACCGGCGGGCCGTAGTACTAATGAAAAACTGTTTTTT. Translating it yields CASSPAGRSTNEKLFF.

The chain recombines TRBV2 with TRBJ1-2; 7 bases are shared with TRBD1. The CDR3 runs 15 residues. Trimming took 5 bases from V and 4 from J; bases not matched to a gene: 10. Germline CDR1 SNHLY, CDR2 FYNNEI. CDR3 DNA sequence: TGTGCCAGCAGTCCAACCCGACAGGGACTCTATGGCTACACCTTC. This translates into CASSPTRQGLYGYTF.

The chain has TRBV10-1 and TRBJ1-1, with D uncertain. Germline assignment: CDR1 WNHNN and CDR2 SYGVQD (reference sequence). This CDR3 has 15 residues. Trimming stripped 6 bases from V and 6 bases from J, with 20 bases between. CDR3 DNA: TGCGCCAGCAGATTAAGATATCCGAGGGTCGCTGAAGCTTTCTTT. Protein sequence: CASRLRYPRVAEAFF.